This T cell receptor beta chain was captured in a study of CD8 T cells in Susac syndrome. The recently defined diagnostic criteria for definite or probable disease were met by the Susac syndrome patients. Study-wide findings and caveats: Clonal expansion did not appear in Susac syndrome CD4+ T cell repertoires.

RNA in amounts of roughly 0.5 to 1 ug was reverse transcribed with random hexamers. Coverage of TCR beta CDR3 amplification by immunoSEQ multiplex PCR extended to 54 Vbeta and 13 Jbeta. TCRdb independently ran MiXCR on the immunoSEQ multiplex PCR reads; one entry per CDR3 protein. The data contain roughly 200,000 distinct CDR3 sequences, under 95% of them seen just once; the ten biggest clones take up 0.12%. For this clonotype: The antigen is unknown.

Sequencing input: CD4+ T cells from PBMCs. The clonotype originates from a human donor with Susac syndrome.

The DNA for the CDR3 is TGCAGTGCTAGAGAAGGTTCCCCAGGGGGGAGGGACTATGGCTACACCTTC. Protein product: CSAREGSPGGRDYGYTF. The rearrangement joins TRBV20-1 to TRBJ1-2; 7 bases map to TRBD1. Germline CDR1 is DFQATT and CDR2 is SNEGSKA (reference sequence). The junction had 13 bases not matched to a gene; V was cut back by 0 bases and J by 3 bases. The length of the CDR3 is 17 residues.